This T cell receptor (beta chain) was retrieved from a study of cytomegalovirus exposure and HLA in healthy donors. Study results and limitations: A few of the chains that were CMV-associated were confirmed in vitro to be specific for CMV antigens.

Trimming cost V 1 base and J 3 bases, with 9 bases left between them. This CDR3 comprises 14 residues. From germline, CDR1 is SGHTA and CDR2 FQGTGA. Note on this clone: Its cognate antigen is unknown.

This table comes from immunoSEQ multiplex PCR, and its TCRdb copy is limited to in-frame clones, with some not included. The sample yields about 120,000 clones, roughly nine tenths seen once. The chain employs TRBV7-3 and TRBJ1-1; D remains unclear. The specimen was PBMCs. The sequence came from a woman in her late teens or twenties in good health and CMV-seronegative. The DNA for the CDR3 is TGTGCCAGCAGCTTAATCCCGGACTACACTGAAGCTTTCTTT. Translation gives CASSLIPDYTEAFF.